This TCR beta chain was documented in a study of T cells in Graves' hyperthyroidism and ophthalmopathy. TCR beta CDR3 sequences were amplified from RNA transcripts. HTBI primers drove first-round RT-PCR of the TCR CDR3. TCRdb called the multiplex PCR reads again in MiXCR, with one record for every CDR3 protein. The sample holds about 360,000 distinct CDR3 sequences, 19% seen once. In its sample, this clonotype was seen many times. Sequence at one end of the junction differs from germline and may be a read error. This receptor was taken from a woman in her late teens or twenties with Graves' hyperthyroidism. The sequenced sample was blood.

CDR3 loop: CASSLDPGRGAGELFF. The DNA for the CDR3 is TGTGCCAGCAGCCTAGATCCGGGACGCGGAGCCGGGGAGCTGTTTTTT. This rearrangement joins TRBV11-2 to TRBJ2-2; D is possibly TRBD1 or TRBD2 (5 bases each). Per germline, CDR1 SGHAT and CDR2 FQNNGV. This CDR3 comprises 16 residues.